This T cell receptor (beta chain) was profiled in a study of beta chain features in type 1 diabetes. Study overall: The patient and healthy donor groups were comparable for age, gender and cell yields.

General observations from the study: A closer apparent resemblance between naive, central memory and Treg TCRB repertoires was seen in patients than in healthy donors. The study found moderately but significantly shorter TCRB CDR3s in all four CD4+ subsets of Type 1 diabetes patients. Reduced insertions and increased deletions marked VDJ junctions in type 1 diabetes patients.

Isolation of CD4+ naive, central memory, regulatory and stem cell-like memory cells was achieved by sorting via CD45RO/CCR7/CD25/CD127/CD95/CD27. Comments on this clone: Its target is unknown.

Trimming pared 5 bases from V and 5 bases from J, leaving 18 bases between. Per germline, CDR1 SGHTA and CDR2 FQGTGA. The CDR3 has 15 amino acids. Reverse transcribing all isolated RNA meant expressed TCRB transcripts were sequenced. The protocol was immunoSEQ multiplex PCR, while the TCRdb copy is restricted to in-frame clones and leaves out a portion. Counted here are about 180,000 clones, 6.5% to 9.5% occurring once; the ten biggest clones make up 0.94%. This receptor was taken from a woman aged 40 to 50 with type 1 diabetes. The sequenced sample was central memory CD4+ T cells from blood. V and J are TRBV7-3 and TRBJ1-1; weak D call: TRBD1 (5 bases). The DNA of the CDR3 is TGTGCCAGCAGCCCCAGTACAGACAGACGGACTGAAGCTTTCTTT. It yields the protein CASSPSTDRRTEAFF.